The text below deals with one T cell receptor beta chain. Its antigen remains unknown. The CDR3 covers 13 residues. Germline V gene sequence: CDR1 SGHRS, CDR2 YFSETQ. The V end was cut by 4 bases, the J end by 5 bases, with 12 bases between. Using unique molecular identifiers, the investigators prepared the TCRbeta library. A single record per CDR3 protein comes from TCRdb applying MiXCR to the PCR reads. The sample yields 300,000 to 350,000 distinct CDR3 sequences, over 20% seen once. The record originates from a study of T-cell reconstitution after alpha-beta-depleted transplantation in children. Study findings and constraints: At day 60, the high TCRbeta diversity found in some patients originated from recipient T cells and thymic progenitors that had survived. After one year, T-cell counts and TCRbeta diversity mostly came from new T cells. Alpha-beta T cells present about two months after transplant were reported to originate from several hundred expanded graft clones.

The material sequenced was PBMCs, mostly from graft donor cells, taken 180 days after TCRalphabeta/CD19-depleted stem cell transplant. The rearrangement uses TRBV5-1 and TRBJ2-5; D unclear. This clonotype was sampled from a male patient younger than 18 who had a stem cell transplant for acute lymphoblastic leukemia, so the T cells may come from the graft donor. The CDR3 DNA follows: TGCGCCAGCAGCAAGGCCCTGATCGAGACCCAGTACTTC. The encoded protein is CASSKALIETQYF.